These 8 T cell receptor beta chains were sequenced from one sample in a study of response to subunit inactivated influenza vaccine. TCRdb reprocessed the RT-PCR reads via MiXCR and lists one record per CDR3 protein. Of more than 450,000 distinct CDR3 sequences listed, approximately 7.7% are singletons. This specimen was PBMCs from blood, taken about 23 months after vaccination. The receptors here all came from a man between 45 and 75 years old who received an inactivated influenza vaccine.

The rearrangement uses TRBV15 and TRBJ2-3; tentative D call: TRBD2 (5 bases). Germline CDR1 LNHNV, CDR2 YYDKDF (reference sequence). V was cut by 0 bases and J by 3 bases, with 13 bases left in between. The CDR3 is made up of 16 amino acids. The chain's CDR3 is CATSRERRVATDTQYF. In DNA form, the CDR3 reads TGTGCCACCAGCAGAGAGAGGCGAGTAGCGACAGATACGCAGTATTTT.

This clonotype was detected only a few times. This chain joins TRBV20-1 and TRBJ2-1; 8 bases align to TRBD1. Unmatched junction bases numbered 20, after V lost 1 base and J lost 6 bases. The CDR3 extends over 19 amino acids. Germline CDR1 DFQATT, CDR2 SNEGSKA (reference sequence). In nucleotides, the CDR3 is TGCAGTGCTAGAGCGGTACAGGGGGTGGTGGGTCGAGCTTTCAATGAGCAGTTCTTC. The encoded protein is CSARAVQGVVGRAFNEQFF.

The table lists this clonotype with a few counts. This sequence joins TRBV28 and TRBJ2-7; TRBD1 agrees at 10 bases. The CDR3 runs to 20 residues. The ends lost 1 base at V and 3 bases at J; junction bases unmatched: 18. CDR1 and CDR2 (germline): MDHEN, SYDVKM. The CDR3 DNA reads TGTGCCAGCAGTTTATACCCCCCGGGACAGGGGATACGAGATGACTACGAGCAGTACTTC. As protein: CASSLYPPGQGIRDDYEQYF.

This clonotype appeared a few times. CDR3 nucleotide sequence: TGTGCCAGCAGGCCGGGAACCTACACTGAAGCTTTCTTT. Translated: CASRPGTYTEAFF. The chain is built from TRBV6-5 and TRBJ1-1; D remains ambiguous. Germline CDR1 and CDR2: MNHEY and SVGAGI. The CDR3 is made up of 13 amino acids. V was cut by 6 bases and J by 3 bases, with 11 bases left in between.

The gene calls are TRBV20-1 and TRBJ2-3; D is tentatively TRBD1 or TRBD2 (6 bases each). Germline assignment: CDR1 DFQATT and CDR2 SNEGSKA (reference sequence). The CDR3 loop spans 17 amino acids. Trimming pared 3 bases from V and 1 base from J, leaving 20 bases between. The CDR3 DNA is TGCAGTGCTAGGGCCCCTCTCGGAGGGGGGCGCACAGATACGCAGTATTTT. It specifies CSARAPLGGGRTDTQYF.

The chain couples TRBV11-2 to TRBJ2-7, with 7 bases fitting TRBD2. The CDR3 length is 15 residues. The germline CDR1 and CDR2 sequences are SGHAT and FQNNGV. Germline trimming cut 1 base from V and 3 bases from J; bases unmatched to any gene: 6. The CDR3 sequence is CASSLGRAGLYEQYF. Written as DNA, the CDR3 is TGTGCCAGCAGCTTAGGGAGAGCGGGACTCTACGAGCAGTACTTC.

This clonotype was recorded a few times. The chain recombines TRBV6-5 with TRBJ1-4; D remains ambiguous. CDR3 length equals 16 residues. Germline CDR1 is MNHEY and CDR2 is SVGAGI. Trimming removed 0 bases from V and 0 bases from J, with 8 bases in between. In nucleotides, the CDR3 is TGTGCCAGCAGTTACTCAAGGCAATCAACTAATGAAAAACTGTTTTTT. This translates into CASSYSRQSTNEKLFF.

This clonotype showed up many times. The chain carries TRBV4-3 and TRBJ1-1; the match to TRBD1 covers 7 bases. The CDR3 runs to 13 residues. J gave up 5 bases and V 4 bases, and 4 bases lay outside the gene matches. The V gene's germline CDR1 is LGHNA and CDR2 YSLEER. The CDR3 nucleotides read TGCGCCAGCAGCCCGGCAGGGGGTACTGAAGCTTTCTTT. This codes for CASSPAGGTEAFF.